The rows below give T cell receptor beta chains drawn from one sample of a study of cytomegalovirus exposure and HLA in healthy donors. Repertoires were generated with immunoSEQ multiplex PCR, while TCRdb's copy carries only in-frame clones and drops some. The sample has approximately 220,000 clones; about 75% are singletons. What was sequenced was PBMCs. These receptors all come from a woman younger than 45 in good health and CMV-seronegative. Both conserved end residues are part of each CDR3. Each record gives: D gene, J gene, clone size, V gene, CDR3 protein, CDR3 DNA. The D gene is left open where the match is weak. The size of a clone is reported for some rows only, either as once, few or many, or as a class for expanded clones.

D gene: TRBD2
J gene: TRBJ2-3
clone size: NA
V gene: TRBV11-2
CDR3 protein: CASSQRLAGRTDTQYF
CDR3 DNA: TGTGCCAGCAGCCAACGACTAGCGGGACGCACAGATACGCAGTATTTT

D gene: TRBD2
J gene: TRBJ2-3
clone size: NA
V gene: TRBV19
CDR3 protein: CASTFGGLAGGSDTQYF
CDR3 DNA: TGTGCCAGTACATTCGGGGGACTAGCGGGAGGGTCAGATACGCAGTATTTT

D gene: NA
J gene: TRBJ2-2
clone size: NA
V gene: TRBV5-6
CDR3 protein: CASSLGTGPTGELFF
CDR3 DNA: TGTGCCAGCAGCCTCGGAACAGGGCCCACCGGGGAGCTGTTTTTT

D gene: TRBD2
J gene: TRBJ2-1
clone size: NA
V gene: TRBV19
CDR3 protein: CASSIRWEGYNEQFF
CDR3 DNA: TGTGCCAGTAGTATTAGGTGGGAGGGCTACAATGAGCAGTTCTTC

D gene: TRBD1
J gene: TRBJ1-1
clone size: NA
V gene: TRBV9
CDR3 protein: CASSAMDRVGTEAFF
CDR3 DNA: TGTGCCAGCAGCGCCATGGACAGGGTCGGGACTGAAGCTTTCTTT

D gene: TRBD2
J gene: TRBJ2-7
clone size: NA
V gene: TRBV7-6
CDR3 protein: CASSLGGGYEQYF
CDR3 DNA: TGTGCCAGCAGCTTAGGGGGGGGATACGAGCAGTACTTC

D gene: NA
J gene: TRBJ1-3
clone size: NA
V gene: TRBV6-5
CDR3 protein: CASSYSTATSGNTIYF
CDR3 DNA: TGTGCCAGCAGTTACTCGACAGCGACCTCTGGAAACACCATATATTTT

D gene: TRBD2
J gene: TRBJ2-7
clone size: NA
V gene: TRBV5-4
CDR3 protein: CASSPRAGLAGDLRYEQYF
CDR3 DNA: TGTGCCAGCAGCCCTCGGGCTGGACTAGCGGGAGACCTCCGCTACGAGCAGTACTTC

D gene: TRBD1
J gene: TRBJ1-1
clone size: NA
V gene: TRBV29-1
CDR3 protein: CSVEERGRENTEAFF
CDR3 DNA: TGCAGCGTTGAAGAAAGGGGGCGCGAGAACACTGAAGCTTTCTTT

D gene: NA
J gene: TRBJ1-2
clone size: NA
V gene: TRBV29-1
CDR3 protein: CSVLSGSGYTF
CDR3 DNA: TGCAGCGTCCTGTCGGGTTCTGGCTACACCTTC

D gene: NA
J gene: TRBJ2-1
clone size: NA
V gene: TRBV5-4
CDR3 protein: CASRLRGSSNNEQFF
CDR3 DNA: TGTGCCAGCAGACTAAGGGGAAGTAGCAACAATGAGCAGTTCTTC

D gene: NA
J gene: TRBJ1-1
clone size: NA
V gene: TRBV6-5
CDR3 protein: CASTSVPGTEAFF
CDR3 DNA: TGTGCCAGCACTTCAGTCCCGGGCACTGAAGCTTTCTTT

D gene: TRBD2
J gene: TRBJ2-1
clone size: many
V gene: TRBV7-9
CDR3 protein: CASSLELAGGNNEQFF
CDR3 DNA: TGTGCCAGCAGCTTGGAACTAGCGGGCGGGAACAATGAGCAGTTCTTC

D gene: TRBD2
J gene: TRBJ2-7
clone size: NA
V gene: TRBV6-6
CDR3 protein: CASIGTSGVYEQYF
CDR3 DNA: TGTGCCAGCATTGGGACTAGCGGGGTCTACGAGCAGTACTTC

D gene: TRBD1
J gene: TRBJ1-3
clone size: NA
V gene: TRBV5-6
CDR3 protein: CASSRGQGGGNTIYF
CDR3 DNA: TGTGCCAGCAGCAGGGGACAGGGTGGCGGAAACACCATATATTTT

D gene: TRBD1
J gene: TRBJ1-4
clone size: once
V gene: TRBV2
CDR3 protein: CASSDEGTDNEKLFF
CDR3 DNA: TGTGCCAGCAGTGATGAAGGGACAGACAATGAAAAACTGTTTTTT

D gene: NA
J gene: TRBJ2-2
clone size: NA
V gene: TRBV18
CDR3 protein: CASSRGLDTGELFF
CDR3 DNA: TGTGCCAGCTCACGAGGGTTGGACACCGGGGAGCTGTTTTTT

D gene: NA
J gene: TRBJ1-1
clone size: NA
V gene: TRBV7-2
CDR3 protein: CASSSTYGAGGTEAFF
CDR3 DNA: TGTGCCAGCAGCTCGACCTACGGCGCGGGCGGCACTGAAGCTTTCTTT

D gene: TRBD1
J gene: TRBJ2-7
clone size: NA
V gene: TRBV29-1
CDR3 protein: CSVEQPGQPYEQYF
CDR3 DNA: TGCAGCGTTGAACAACCGGGACAGCCCTACGAGCAGTACTTC

D gene: NA
J gene: TRBJ1-3
clone size: NA
V gene: TRBV5-5
CDR3 protein: CASSLQGYGNTIYF
CDR3 DNA: TGTGCCAGCAGCTTACAGGGCTACGGAAACACCATATATTTT

D gene: NA
J gene: TRBJ2-1
clone size: NA
V gene: TRBV2
CDR3 protein: CASSEGYTEQFF
CDR3 DNA: TGTGCCAGCAGTGAGGGCTACACTGAGCAGTTCTTC

D gene: NA
J gene: TRBJ1-2
clone size: NA
V gene: TRBV19
CDR3 protein: CASSLQGMTSYGYTF
CDR3 DNA: TGTGCCAGTAGCCTACAGGGCATGACGAGCTATGGCTACACCTTC

D gene: NA
J gene: TRBJ1-6
clone size: NA
V gene: TRBV30
CDR3 protein: CAWSEIGRGNSPLHF
CDR3 DNA: TGTGCCTGGAGCGAAATAGGTCGGGGGAATTCACCCCTCCACTTT

D gene: NA
J gene: TRBJ1-2
clone size: NA
V gene: TRBV30
CDR3 protein: CACQPDRYQGYTF
CDR3 DNA: TGTGCCTGCCAACCCGACAGGTATCAGGGCTACACCTTC

D gene: NA
J gene: TRBJ1-1
clone size: NA
V gene: TRBV18
CDR3 protein: CASSPLQGAEAFF
CDR3 DNA: TGTGCCAGCTCACCACTACAGGGCGCTGAAGCTTTCTTT

D gene: TRBD2
J gene: TRBJ2-1
clone size: NA
V gene: TRBV30
CDR3 protein: CAWSVAGGPNEQFF
CDR3 DNA: TGTGCCTGGAGTGTTGCGGGAGGCCCAAATGAGCAGTTCTTC

D gene: NA
J gene: TRBJ2-5
clone size: NA
V gene: TRBV27
CDR3 protein: CASSLSMGTEETQYF
CDR3 DNA: TGTGCCAGCAGTTTATCTATGGGCACCGAAGAAACCCAGTACTTC

D gene: NA
J gene: TRBJ2-7
clone size: NA
V gene: TRBV9
CDR3 protein: CASSVATGREQYF
CDR3 DNA: TGTGCCAGCAGCGTAGCTACGGGGAGAGAGCAGTACTTC

D gene: NA
J gene: TRBJ2-7
clone size: NA
V gene: TRBV28
CDR3 protein: CASIGPGVSTYEQYF
CDR3 DNA: TGTGCCAGCATTGGCCCGGGAGTTTCTACCTACGAGCAGTACTTC

D gene: NA
J gene: TRBJ1-1
clone size: NA
V gene: TRBV6-6
CDR3 protein: CASRRIPLNTEAFF
CDR3 DNA: TGTGCCAGCAGGCGAATTCCATTGAACACTGAAGCTTTCTTT

D gene: NA
J gene: TRBJ2-2
clone size: NA
V gene: TRBV7-7
CDR3 protein: CASSPLVTGELFF
CDR3 DNA: TGTGCTAGCAGCCCACTAGTTACGGGGGAGCTGTTTTTT

D gene: NA
J gene: TRBJ2-7
clone size: NA
V gene: TRBV5-1
CDR3 protein: CASSAQGVFYEQYF
CDR3 DNA: TGCGCCAGCAGCGCACAGGGAGTCTTCTACGAGCAGTACTTC

D gene: TRBD1
J gene: TRBJ1-3
clone size: NA
V gene: TRBV7-6
CDR3 protein: CASSLYLDREENTIYF
CDR3 DNA: TGTGCCAGCAGCCTATACCTCGACAGGGAGGAAAACACCATATATTTT